The following is a T cell receptor beta chain sequence with its context. The CDR3 sequence is 17 residues long. CDR1 SGHVS and CDR2 FNYEAQ come from the germline V gene. V was shortened by 4 bases and J by 0 bases, with 19 bases between the two germline ends. The entry originates in a study of cytomegalovirus exposure and HLA in healthy donors. The PCR employed 60 Vbeta primers together with 13 Jbeta primers. Method: immunoSEQ multiplex PCR; TCRdb's copy keeps in-frame clones and lacks some. The sample contains 180,000 or so clones, approximately 80% of which appear only once. The specimen sequenced was PBMCs. This chain links TRBV7-6 with TRBJ2-7; possible D gene TRBD1, 6 bases. The clonotype comes from a woman in her 50s in good health and CMV-seropositive. In DNA form, the CDR3 reads TGTGCCAGCAGCTCTCACTACAGGGAGACCGGCTCCTACGAGCAGTACTTC. Encoded protein: CASSSHYRETGSYEQYF. Drawing the rest from reference TRBV7-6 and TRBJ2-7, the complete variable domain is GAGVSQSPRYKVTKRGQDVALRCDPISGHVSLYWYRQALGQGPEFLTYFNYEAQQDKSGLPNDRFSAERPEGSISTLTIQRTEQRDSAMYRCASSSHYRETGSYEQYFGPGTRLTVT.